This TCR beta chain originates from a study of cytomegalovirus exposure and HLA in healthy donors. On the study more broadly: A previous analysis identified 90 million to 140 million unique TCR beta sequences derived from some 200 million T cells.

Deletions cut 3 bases from V and 2 bases from J, with 7 bases between. The CDR3 sequence is 13 residues long. CDR1 is MNHNS, CDR2 SASEGT, per germline. This clone was seen just once. This PCR relied on a set of 60 Vbeta primers and 13 Jbeta primers. Profiling relied on immunoSEQ multiplex PCR, and the TCRdb table lists in-frame clones only, not all of them. The repertoire consists of roughly 49,000 clones, with roughly 81% occurring once and the leading ten covering around 2.9%. Sequenced: PBMCs. This TCR was sampled from a woman in her thirties or forties in good health and CMV-seropositive. V usage is TRBV6-1 and J usage is TRBJ2-5; D remains unclear. CDR3 in amino acids: CASSERRQETQYF. CDR3 in DNA: TGTGCCAGCAGTGAGCGGCGACAAGAGACCCAGTACTTC.